The 2 T cell receptor beta chains below come from one sample, sequenced in a study of cytomegalovirus exposure and HLA in healthy donors. PCR used 60 Vbeta primers and 13 Jbeta primers. Assay used: immunoSEQ multiplex PCR; TCRdb lists only in-frame clones, some missing. Of 150,000 to 200,000 clones listed, around 77% are singletons. The specimen sequenced was PBMCs. The receptors originated from a woman younger than 45 in good health and CMV-seronegative.

The chain links TRBV7-6 to TRBJ2-1; D uncertain. Germline lookup yields CDR1 SGHVS and CDR2 FNYEAQ. The CDR3 has 12 amino acids. Trimming took 0 bases from V and 9 from J, leaving 6 bases between them. In DNA, the CDR3 is TGTGCCAGCAGCTTAGCCCGCGGTGAGCAGTTCTTC. This gives the protein CASSLARGEQFF.

The chain couples TRBV19 to TRBJ1-2; D gene ambiguous. CDR1 LNHDA and CDR2 SQIVND come from the germline V gene (reference sequence). Trimming removed 4 bases from V and 5 bases from J, with 17 bases in between. The CDR3 extends over 15 amino acids. CDR3: CASSTTPHTGYGYTF. The CDR3 DNA sequence: TGTGCCAGTAGTACCACACCGCATACCGGGTATGGCTACACCTTC.